The rows below give T cell receptor beta chains drawn from one sample of a study of OX40 agonist ivuxolimab in advanced cancers. Only in-frame clones appear in the TCRdb table, and some are missing; sequencing was by immunoSEQ multiplex PCR. This sample has about 77,000 clones, with over 70% found just once. The sequenced sample was CD4+ or CD8+ T cells sorted from blood, obtained in a trial of the OX40 agonist ivuxolimab. The receptor set was obtained from an adult with an advanced solid tumor such as melanoma, head and neck, liver or kidney cancer. CDR3s include the opening cysteine and the closing phenylalanine or tryptophan. Fields, in order: clone size, CDR3 length, J gene, V gene, D gene, CDR3 DNA, CDR3 protein. The D gene is left open where the match is weak. Rows may omit the clone size; those that give it use once, few, many or a size class.

abundance: .; len: 12; j_gene: TRBJ2-7; v_gene: TRBV6-6; d_gene: TRBD1; CDR3nt: TGTGCCAGCAGTAAACAGGGGAACGAGCAGTACTTC; CDR3aa: CASSKQGNEQYF
abundance: .; len: 15; j_gene: TRBJ1-1; v_gene: TRBV9; d_gene: .; CDR3nt: TGTGCCAGCAGCGTAGTTCGGGGGGTGAACACTGAAGCTTTCTTT; CDR3aa: CASSVVRGVNTEAFF
abundance: once; len: 16; j_gene: TRBJ1-6; v_gene: TRBV7-8; d_gene: TRBD1; CDR3nt: TGTGCCAGCAGTCGTGGACAGGGAGGAACCAATTCACCCCTCCACTTT; CDR3aa: CASSRGQGGTNSPLHF
abundance: .; len: 16; j_gene: TRBJ2-5; v_gene: TRBV4-1; d_gene: TRBD2; CDR3nt: TGCGCCAGCAGCCAAGTCCGAGCGGGAAGCTCAGAGACCCAGTACTTC; CDR3aa: CASSQVRAGSSETQYF
abundance: .; len: 14; j_gene: TRBJ2-7; v_gene: TRBV7-9; d_gene: TRBD1; CDR3nt: TGTGCCAGCAGCTTCGAGACAGGGGGACACGAGCAGTACTTC; CDR3aa: CASSFETGGHEQYF
abundance: .; len: 13; j_gene: TRBJ1-4; v_gene: TRBV18; d_gene: .; CDR3nt: TGTGCCAGCTCAAGGTCCTCAAATGAAAAACTGTTTTTT; CDR3aa: CASSRSSNEKLFF
abundance: .; len: 14; j_gene: TRBJ1-2; v_gene: TRBV5-6; d_gene: .; CDR3nt: TGTGCCAGCAGCTTTCGGACGGCCCCTTATGGCTACACCTTC; CDR3aa: CASSFRTAPYGYTF
abundance: .; len: 14; j_gene: TRBJ2-1; v_gene: TRBV9; d_gene: .; CDR3nt: TGTGCCAGCAGCCCCCTTAGACTGTACAATGAGCAGTTCTTC; CDR3aa: CASSPLRLYNEQFF
abundance: .; len: 17; j_gene: TRBJ1-5; v_gene: TRBV19; d_gene: .; CDR3nt: TGTGCCAGTAGTCCCCTCCAGGGAATGAACAGCAATCAGCCCCAGCATTTT; CDR3aa: CASSPLQGMNSNQPQHF
abundance: few; len: 15; j_gene: TRBJ1-5; v_gene: TRBV6-1; d_gene: TRBD1; CDR3nt: TGTGCCAGCAGCCCCGACAGGGATGGCAATCAGCCCCAGCATTTT; CDR3aa: CASSPDRDGNQPQHF
abundance: .; len: 13; j_gene: TRBJ2-1; v_gene: TRBV10-3; d_gene: TRBD2; CDR3nt: TGTGCCATCAGCTCACCAGGGCGGGGGGAGCAGTTCTTC; CDR3aa: CAISSPGRGEQFF
abundance: .; len: 16; j_gene: TRBJ1-2; v_gene: TRBV28; d_gene: TRBD1; CDR3nt: TGTGCCAGTACCCCGCGGGCAGGGGGCGTAGGCTATGGCTACACCTTC; CDR3aa: CASTPRAGGVGYGYTF
abundance: .; len: 17; j_gene: TRBJ1-3; v_gene: TRBV4-1; d_gene: .; CDR3nt: TGCGCCAGCAGCCAACCTACTCCCGGGACGGCGGGAAACACCATATATTTT; CDR3aa: CASSQPTPGTAGNTIYF
abundance: once; len: 13; j_gene: TRBJ2-2; v_gene: TRBV2; d_gene: .; CDR3nt: TGTGCCAGCAATCGGGGGTTCGCCGGGGAGCTGTTTTTT; CDR3aa: CASNRGFAGELFF
abundance: once; len: 17; j_gene: TRBJ2-5; v_gene: TRBV9; d_gene: TRBD2; CDR3nt: TGTGCCAGCAGCCCTCGGTCCGGGTGGGAGGGCATTGAGACCCAGTACTTC; CDR3aa: CASSPRSGWEGIETQYF
abundance: .; len: 14; j_gene: TRBJ2-5; v_gene: TRBV2; d_gene: TRBD1; CDR3nt: TGTGCCAGCAACCGACAGGGGGCAGGGGAGACCCAGTACTTC; CDR3aa: CASNRQGAGETQYF
abundance: .; len: 14; j_gene: TRBJ2-4; v_gene: TRBV30; d_gene: .; CDR3nt: TGTGCCTGGAGCTGGGGGGCGACCAAAAACATTCAGTACTTC; CDR3aa: CAWSWGATKNIQYF
abundance: .; len: 15; j_gene: TRBJ2-2; v_gene: TRBV5-1; d_gene: .; CDR3nt: TGCGCCAGCAGCTTAAGACAGGTGAACACCGGGGAGCTGTTTTTT; CDR3aa: CASSLRQVNTGELFF
abundance: .; len: 16; j_gene: TRBJ2-7; v_gene: TRBV4-3; d_gene: .; CDR3nt: TGCGCCAGCAGCCAAGGTCCCGGGACGGCTATAGAGGAGCAGTACTTC; CDR3aa: CASSQGPGTAIEEQYF
abundance: .; len: 18; j_gene: TRBJ1-4; v_gene: TRBV5-6; d_gene: .; CDR3nt: TGTGCCAGCAGCCAATTTGGACAGCAAATTGCAACTAATGAAAAACTGTTTTTT; CDR3aa: CASSQFGQQIATNEKLFF
abundance: .; len: 14; j_gene: TRBJ2-7; v_gene: TRBV5-1; d_gene: .; CDR3nt: TGCGCCAGCAGCTTGGAAGTTATCTCCTACGAGCAGTACTTC; CDR3aa: CASSLEVISYEQYF
abundance: .; len: 15; j_gene: TRBJ2-1; v_gene: TRBV7-6; d_gene: TRBD2; CDR3nt: TGTGCCAGCAGCTCCCCCGGGACTAGAGTCAATGAGCAGTTCTTC; CDR3aa: CASSSPGTRVNEQFF
abundance: .; len: 12; j_gene: TRBJ2-7; v_gene: TRBV18; d_gene: .; CDR3nt: TGTGCCAGCTCACGCGACAGCTACGAGCAGTACTTC; CDR3aa: CASSRDSYEQYF
abundance: .; len: 12; j_gene: TRBJ2-3; v_gene: TRBV7-9; d_gene: .; CDR3nt: TGTGCCAGCAGCTCATATCAAGATACGCAGTATTTT; CDR3aa: CASSSYQDTQYF
abundance: .; len: 15; j_gene: TRBJ2-1; v_gene: TRBV6-5; d_gene: TRBD2; CDR3nt: TGTGCCAGCAGTCCCCAAATAGCGGGGGGGAGTAGGCAGTTCTTC; CDR3aa: CASSPQIAGGSRQFF
abundance: .; len: 18; j_gene: TRBJ2-7; v_gene: TRBV5-1; d_gene: TRBD1; CDR3nt: TGCGCCAGCAGCTCACGTGCACTAGGGACAGGGGGCGAAGACGAGCAGTACTTC; CDR3aa: CASSSRALGTGGEDEQYF
abundance: .; len: 17; j_gene: TRBJ1-1; v_gene: TRBV18; d_gene: .; CDR3nt: TGTGCCAGCTCACCATTGACTCGGGGCAGGGGGAACACTGAAGCTTTCTTT; CDR3aa: CASSPLTRGRGNTEAFF
abundance: .; len: 13; j_gene: TRBJ2-7; v_gene: TRBV27; d_gene: TRBD1; CDR3nt: TGTGCCAGCAGTTTTACAGGGGTCTACGAGCAGTACTTC; CDR3aa: CASSFTGVYEQYF
abundance: .; len: 13; j_gene: TRBJ2-3; v_gene: TRBV29-1; d_gene: TRBD1; CDR3nt: TGCAGCGTGGGACAGGGGGAGACAGATACGCAGTATTTT; CDR3aa: CSVGQGETDTQYF
abundance: .; len: 14; j_gene: TRBJ2-5; v_gene: TRBV2; d_gene: .; CDR3nt: TGTGCCAGCAGTGGTCAGGGTTTGGGGGAGACCCAGTACTTC; CDR3aa: CASSGQGLGETQYF
abundance: .; len: 17; j_gene: TRBJ2-7; v_gene: TRBV5-1; d_gene: .; CDR3nt: TGCGCCAGCAGCTTGGCCCCCGGGGGGCTTTTCTCCTACGAGCAGTACTTC; CDR3aa: CASSLAPGGLFSYEQYF
abundance: .; len: 11; j_gene: TRBJ1-3; v_gene: TRBV5-5; d_gene: .; CDR3nt: TGTGCCAGCAGCTGGCGAAACACCATATATTTT; CDR3aa: CASSWRNTIYF
abundance: .; len: 17; j_gene: TRBJ1-6; v_gene: TRBV7-8; d_gene: TRBD1; CDR3nt: TGTGCCAGCAGCCCTAACGCATACCGGGACAGGGGTTCACCCCTCCACTTT; CDR3aa: CASSPNAYRDRGSPLHF
abundance: .; len: 16; j_gene: TRBJ1-6; v_gene: TRBV7-9; d_gene: .; CDR3nt: TGTGCCAGCAGCTTAGGCCAGGGGTTCTATAATTCACCCCTCCACTTT; CDR3aa: CASSLGQGFYNSPLHF
abundance: .; len: 13; j_gene: TRBJ1-1; v_gene: TRBV2; d_gene: TRBD1; CDR3nt: TGTGCCAGCAGGCGACAGGGTGAGGCTGAAGCTTTCTTT; CDR3aa: CASRRQGEAEAFF
abundance: .; len: 13; j_gene: TRBJ2-5; v_gene: TRBV29-1; d_gene: TRBD2; CDR3nt: TGCAGCGTTCTGCCGGGGGGGAAAGAGACCCAGTACTTC; CDR3aa: CSVLPGGKETQYF
abundance: once; len: 14; j_gene: TRBJ1-6; v_gene: TRBV6-1; d_gene: .; CDR3nt: TGTGCCAGCAGTGAAGTAGGAGTAGCTTCACCCCTCCACTTT; CDR3aa: CASSEVGVASPLHF
abundance: once; len: 15; j_gene: TRBJ1-1; v_gene: TRBV5-4; d_gene: TRBD1; CDR3nt: TGTGCCAGCAGCTCAAGGGGACAGGGGTACACTGAAGCTTTCTTT; CDR3aa: CASSSRGQGYTEAFF
abundance: .; len: 13; j_gene: TRBJ2-1; v_gene: TRBV18; d_gene: TRBD2; CDR3nt: TGTGCCAGCTCACCCCTAGCGGACAATGAGCAGTTCTTC; CDR3aa: CASSPLADNEQFF
abundance: .; len: 15; j_gene: TRBJ2-3; v_gene: TRBV15; d_gene: .; CDR3nt: TGTGCCACCAGCCCCCGACTAGACTTCACAGATACGCAGTATTTT; CDR3aa: CATSPRLDFTDTQYF
abundance: .; len: 15; j_gene: TRBJ2-5; v_gene: TRBV5-1; d_gene: TRBD1; CDR3nt: TGCGCCAGCAGCTTGGACAGGGGGTACCAAGAGACCCAGTACTTC; CDR3aa: CASSLDRGYQETQYF
abundance: few; len: 15; j_gene: TRBJ1-4; v_gene: TRBV5-1; d_gene: TRBD1; CDR3nt: TGCGCCAGCAGCTTGGGAACATGGGACAGGGGAAAACTGTTTTTT; CDR3aa: CASSLGTWDRGKLFF
abundance: once; len: 14; j_gene: TRBJ2-7; v_gene: TRBV27; d_gene: .; CDR3nt: TGTGCCAGCAGTTGGGCAGGGGAGAGCTACGAGCAGTACTTC; CDR3aa: CASSWAGESYEQYF
abundance: once; len: 13; j_gene: TRBJ2-3; v_gene: TRBV7-9; d_gene: .; CDR3nt: TGTGCCAGCAGCTTAGTCCCCACAGATACGCAGTATTTT; CDR3aa: CASSLVPTDTQYF
abundance: once; len: 13; j_gene: TRBJ2-7; v_gene: TRBV29-1; d_gene: TRBD1; CDR3nt: TGCAGTGTTTACGGGACAGGGGGCATCGAGCAGTACTTC; CDR3aa: CSVYGTGGIEQYF
abundance: .; len: 17; j_gene: TRBJ2-3; v_gene: TRBV21-1; d_gene: .; CDR3nt: TGTGCCAGCAGCAAAGTTTCGCGGGAGGGCTTCACAGATACGCAGTATTTT; CDR3aa: CASSKVSREGFTDTQYF
abundance: .; len: 15; j_gene: TRBJ1-2; v_gene: TRBV5-1; d_gene: .; CDR3nt: TGCGCCAGCAGCTTGGATGGGGGCTTGGACTATGGCTACACCTTC; CDR3aa: CASSLDGGLDYGYTF